These 12 T cell receptor beta chains share one sample of origin, sequenced in a study of cytomegalovirus exposure and HLA in healthy donors. This PCR relied on a set of 60 Vbeta primers and 13 Jbeta primers. Assay used: immunoSEQ multiplex PCR; TCRdb lists only in-frame clones, some missing. Here the sample spans about 180,000 clones, about 78% being singletons. Material: PBMCs. All receptors come from a middle-aged man in good health and CMV-seronegative.

A remark on this clone: One junction end does not reproduce the germline sequence, and a read error may be involved. This chain joins TRBV9 and TRBJ2-2, with TRBD1 identical over 9 bases. The germline gives CDR1 SGDLS, CDR2 YYNGEE. The CDR3 consists of 14 residues. The CDR3 DNA follows: TGTGCCAGCAGCGCGGGACAGGGCACCGAGGAGCTGTTTTTT. Translating it yields CASSAGQGTEELFF.

V usage is TRBV2 and J usage is TRBJ2-4; 7 bases map to TRBD2. Per germline, CDR1 SNHLY and CDR2 FYNNEI. The J segment lost 6 bases and the V segment lost 5 bases, leaving 4 bases of the junction unmatched. CDR3 length: 13 amino acids. CDR3 sequence (DNA): TGTGCCAGCAGTCGGGACTACCGAAACATTCAGTACTTC. Protein product: CASSRDYRNIQYF. The entire variable domain, with the rest obtained from reference TRBV2 and TRBJ2-4, is as follows: EPEVTQTPSHQVTQMGQEVILRCVPISNHLYFYWYRQILGQKVEFLVSFYNNEISEKSEIFDDQFSVERPDGSNFTLKIRSTKLEDSAMYFCASSRDYRNIQYFGAGTRLSVL.

The chain uses TRBV2 and TRBJ1-5; 9 nucleotides align to TRBD1. Germline CDR1 and CDR2: SNHLY and FYNNEI. The trim removed 5 bases at V and 4 bases at J, leaving 3 bases unmatched. The CDR3 is made up of 14 amino acids. CDR3 nucleotides: TGTGCCAGCAGTCGGACAGGGGTAAATCAGCCCCAGCATTTT. Its protein product is CASSRTGVNQPQHF.

The chain couples TRBV2 to TRBJ1-2, with D tentatively TRBD1 (6 bases). The ends were cut back, 6 bases at V and 1 base at J, with 15 bases in the middle. Germline loops: CDR1 SNHLY, CDR2 FYNNEI. This CDR3 spans 15 amino acids. Here the CDR3 reads CASREVTGNNYGYTF. DNA of the CDR3: TGTGCCAGCAGAGAGGTGACAGGCAATAACTATGGCTACACCTTC.

The chain links TRBV7-3 to TRBJ2-2; a possible D gene is TRBD1 (5 bases). This CDR3 has 14 residues. Trimming took 4 bases from V and 6 from J, leaving 12 bases between them. Germline V gene data show CDR1 as SGHTA and CDR2 as FQGTGA. For the CDR3, the DNA is TGTGCCAGCAGCTCGTCGGCCAGGGCCGGGGAGCTGTTTTTT. Protein sequence: CASSSSARAGELFF.

The J gene is TRBJ1-2, the V gene TRBV27, with 9 bases aligning to TRBD1. V was clipped by 8 bases and J by 0 bases; unmatched bases: 7. CDR1 MNHEY and CDR2 SMNVEV come from the germline V gene (reference sequence). This CDR3 region has 15 residues. The CDR3 loop is CASGQGKLANYGYTF. CDR3 nucleotides: TGTGCCAGCGGACAGGGGAAGTTAGCTAACTATGGCTACACCTTC.

This sequence joins TRBV5-1 and TRBJ2-1, with 7 nucleotides matching TRBD1. CDR1 and CDR2 from the germline V gene are SGHRS and YFSETQ. Trimming removed 3 bases from V and 5 bases from J; junction bases left unmatched: 2. The length of the CDR3 is 13 residues. The CDR3 sequence is CASSWGQNNEQFF. The CDR3 nucleotides read TGCGCCAGCAGCTGGGGACAGAACAATGAGCAGTTCTTC.

The chain carries TRBV6-1 and TRBJ2-1; 12 bases map to TRBD2. The trim removed 7 bases at V and 7 bases at J, leaving 5 bases unmatched. This CDR3 spans 14 amino acids. CDR1 and CDR2 (germline): MNHNS, SASEGT. CDR3 sequence: CASMTSGGYNEQFF. The DNA of the CDR3 is TGTGCCAGCATGACTAGCGGGGGTTATAATGAGCAGTTCTTC.

The gene calls are TRBV6-4 and TRBJ1-1; TRBD1 agrees at 8 bases. V lost 5 bases and J lost 3; bases outside the gene matches: 5. Germline CDR1 reads MRHNA; CDR2 reads SNTAGT. This CDR3 region has 14 residues. The CDR3 coding sequence is TGTGCCAGCAGTCTCTCGACAGGGGACACTGAAGCTTTCTTT. Its translation is CASSLSTGDTEAFF.

This clone was counted once. The rearrangement joins TRBV6-1 to TRBJ1-2; D is unresolved. The CDR3 sequence is 15 residues long. V dropped 3 bases and J dropped 4 bases, with 15 bases sitting between them. Germline assignment: CDR1 MNHNS and CDR2 SASEGT. The DNA for the CDR3 is TGTGCCAGCAGTGACCTAACTGTCAAAACCTATGGCTACACCTTC. This encodes CASSDLTVKTYGYTF.

The J gene is TRBJ1-2, the V gene TRBV27; no reliable D call. Trimming removed 5 bases from V and 2 bases from J, with 6 bases in between. The CDR3 totals 12 residues. Germline assignment: CDR1 MNHEY and CDR2 SMNVEV (reference sequence). CDR3 sequence: CASSPSNYGYTF. CDR3 coding DNA: TGTGCCAGCAGTCCGAGCAACTATGGCTACACCTTC.

This rearrangement joins TRBV2 to TRBJ1-1; tentatively, D is TRBD1 (5 bases). Trimming removed 7 bases from V and 1 base from J, with 16 bases in between. Per germline, CDR1 SNHLY and CDR2 FYNNEI. The CDR3 contains 15 residues. The CDR3 nucleotides read TGTGCCAGCATTCAGCAGGGCCTATCGAACACTGAAGCTTTCTTT. As protein: CASIQQGLSNTEAFF.